These 18 T cell receptor beta chains were all obtained from the same sample, sequenced in a study of cytomegalovirus exposure and HLA in healthy donors. The PCR made use of 60 Vbeta and 13 Jbeta primers. Only in-frame clones appear in the TCRdb table, and some are missing; sequencing was by immunoSEQ multiplex PCR. The sample contains approximately 150,000 clones, around 72% of which appear only once. Material for sequencing was PBMCs. These TCRs come from a man aged 40-50 years in good health and CMV-seronegative.

The chain recombines TRBV18 with TRBJ1-2; 10 positions agree with TRBD1. The germline V gene has CDR1 KGHSH and CDR2 LQKENI. The CDR3 is made up of 13 amino acids. V shed 8 bases, J shed 6 bases, and the junction held 6 bases outside the gene matches. The CDR3 protein is CASTRQGAHGYTF. CDR3 in DNA: TGTGCCAGCACCAGACAGGGGGCGCATGGCTACACCTTC.

The rearrangement uses TRBV6-1 and TRBJ2-3, with a weak D call TRBD1 (5 bases). V dropped 1 base and J dropped 5 bases, with 13 bases sitting between them. CDR1 and CDR2 from the germline V gene are MNHNS and SASEGT. The CDR3 contains 15 residues. The CDR3 is CASSEGWQGLDTQYF. CDR3 nucleotides: TGTGCCAGCAGTGAAGGTTGGCAGGGATTAGATACGCAGTATTTT.

The chain recombines TRBV7-9 with TRBJ1-6; D might be TRBD1 (6 bases). The CDR3 length is 13 residues. V was trimmed by 5 bases and J by 8 bases, leaving 10 bases between them. CDR1 and CDR2 from the germline V gene are SEHNR and FQNEAQ (reference sequence). This CDR3 is CASSTNRDSPLHF. Written as DNA, the CDR3 is TGTGCCAGCAGCACGAACAGGGATTCACCCCTCCACTTT.

This rearrangement joins TRBV9 to TRBJ2-3, with TRBD2 matching 12 bases. CDR3 length equals 19 residues. J was trimmed by 9 bases and V by 3 bases; bases with no gene match: 20. CDR1 and CDR2 from the germline V gene are SGDLS and YYNGEE. CDR3 in amino acids: CASSAPVQGGLAGFSTQYF. CDR3 bases: TGTGCCAGCAGCGCCCCCGTACAAGGCGGACTAGCGGGATTTAGCACGCAGTATTTT.

The V and J genes are TRBV5-1 and TRBJ1-4; TRBD1 is a possible D gene (5 bases). The V end was cut by 0 bases, the J end by 2 bases, with 8 bases between. The length of the CDR3 is 15 residues. CDR1 is SGHRS, CDR2 YFSETQ, per germline. Written as DNA, the CDR3 is TGCGCCAGCAGCTTGGATGGGGCGACTAATGAAAAACTGTTTTTT. Translated: CASSLDGATNEKLFF. Combining the CDR3 with reference TRBV5-1 and TRBJ1-4 gives the whole variable domain KAGVTQTPRYLIKTRGQQVTLSCSPISGHRSVSWYQQTPGQGLQFLFEYFSETQRNKGNFPGRFSGRQFSNSRSEMNVSTLELGDSALYLCASSLDGATNEKLFFGSGTQLSVL.

This clone was seen once. The CDR3 sequence: CASGLPSDRAGYTF. The DNA of the CDR3 is TGTGCTAGTGGTTTGCCCTCCGACAGGGCCGGCTACACCTTC. The chain uses TRBV12-5 and TRBJ1-2; 7 bases agree with TRBD1. Germline assignment: CDR1 LGHNT and CDR2 FRNRAP. The length of the CDR3 is 14 residues. V was clipped by 2 bases and J by 8 bases; unmatched bases: 8.

This chain uses TRBV6-5 with TRBJ2-6; no firm D call. Trimming shortened V by 6 bases and J by 4 bases, and 13 bases separated the two germline ends. Germline CDR1 MNHEY, CDR2 SVGAGI. CDR3 size: 15 residues. In DNA form, the CDR3 reads TGTGCCAGCAGCCAAGGCAGAGCGGGGGCCAACGTCCTGACTTTC. The encoded protein is CASSQGRAGANVLTF.

This clone was detected only a few times. The chain joins TRBV6-1 to TRBJ1-2; no firm D call. Trimming left V 4 bases short and J 4 bases short, with 4 bases between. CDR1 and CDR2 (germline): MNHNS, SASEGT. The CDR3 contains 11 residues. CDR3 amino acids: CASSVSYGYTF. The CDR3 nucleotides read TGTGCCAGCAGTGTGAGCTATGGCTACACCTTC.

The chain carries TRBV5-5 and TRBJ1-3, with D hard to call. This CDR3 region has 13 residues. Germline-derived CDR1 and CDR2 are SGHKS and YYEKEE (reference sequence). Trimming took off 0 bases at V and 4 bases at J, with 5 bases between the two ends. Here the CDR3 reads CASSLVEGNTIYF. For the CDR3, the DNA is TGTGCCAGCAGCTTGGTAGAGGGAAACACCATATATTTT.

The sample holds a few counts of this clone. This chain joins TRBV5-6 and TRBJ2-2, with 9 positions matching TRBD2. Germline V gene data show CDR1 as SGHDT and CDR2 as YYEEEE. The CDR3 consists of 16 residues. J was trimmed by 3 bases and V by 2 bases; bases with no gene match: 5. In nucleotides, the CDR3 is TGTGCCAGCAGCTTCCAAAGCGGGAGGTACACCGGGGAGCTGTTTTTT. It is translated as CASSFQSGRYTGELFF.

V usage is TRBV7-2 and J usage is TRBJ2-7; D not resolved. This CDR3 region has 15 residues. The germline V gene has CDR1 SGHTA and CDR2 FQGNSA. V lost 1 base and J 0 bases, leaving 10 bases between the germline ends. CDR3 DNA sequence: TGTGCCAGCAGCTTAGAAGCCGATAGCTCCTACGAGCAGTACTTC. This gives the protein CASSLEADSSYEQYF.

The V gene is TRBV19, the J gene TRBJ1-2; 8 bases are a match to TRBD1. The CDR3 loop spans 15 amino acids. The V segment lost 6 bases and the J segment 0 bases; nucleotides outside the gene matches: 6. The germline CDR1 and CDR2 sequences are LNHDA and SQIVND (reference sequence). The CDR3 protein is CASRRGTGSNYGYTF. CDR3 in DNA: TGTGCCAGTAGGAGGGGGACAGGATCTAACTATGGCTACACCTTC. The variable domain in full, completed from reference TRBV19 and TRBJ1-2, reads DGGITQSPKYLFRKEGQNVTLSCEQNLNHDAMYWYRQDPGQGLRLIYYSQIVNDFQKGDIAEGYSVSREKKESFPLTVTSAQKNPTAFYLCASRRGTGSNYGYTFGSGTRLTVV.

The chain joins TRBV19 to TRBJ2-5; 9 bases fit TRBD1. V dropped 3 bases and J dropped 5; count of bases not matched to a gene: 4. The CDR3 length is 14 residues. Germline loops: CDR1 LNHDA, CDR2 SQIVND (reference sequence). In DNA form, the CDR3 reads TGTGCCAGTAGTATCGGACAGGGGCAGGAGACCCAGTACTTC. The encoded protein is CASSIGQGQETQYF.

This clone occurred a few times. The chain couples TRBV6-1 to TRBJ2-1; possibly TRBD1 for D (6 bases). This CDR3 is built from 13 residues. Trimming left V 10 bases short and J 8 bases short, with 18 bases between. Germline values: CDR1 MNHNS, CDR2 SASEGT. The CDR3 spells CAIRNRAGDEQFF. DNA for the CDR3: TGTGCCATAAGAAACAGGGCCGGTGATGAGCAGTTCTTC.

This clone was seen only a few times. This chain joins TRBV5-1 and TRBJ1-1; 8 bases match TRBD1. The CDR3 is 14 residues long. After removal of 4 bases from V and 3 bases from J, the junction contained 5 bases not matched to a gene. Germline V gives CDR1 SGHRS, CDR2 YFSETQ. The CDR3 nucleotides are TGCGCCAGCAGCGAACAGGGGGTGCACACTGAAGCTTTCTTT. This translates into CASSEQGVHTEAFF.

The V call is TRBV14, the J call TRBJ1-3, with a possible D match to TRBD1 (5 bases). The CDR3 is 16 residues long. Trimming took 4 bases from V and 0 from J, leaving 13 bases between them. Germline V gives CDR1 SGHDN, CDR2 FVKESK. Here the CDR3 DNA reads TGTGCCAGCAGCCCCCTCGACAGTTACTCTGGAAACACCATATATTTT. Its protein product is CASSPLDSYSGNTIYF.

V gene TRBV6-5 combines with J gene TRBJ2-5; D might be TRBD2 (6 bases). This CDR3 region has 15 residues. Looked up from germline, CDR1 is MNHEY and CDR2 is SVGAGI. The V end was cut by 3 bases, the J end by 2 bases, with 13 bases between. The CDR3 DNA follows: TGTGCCAGCAGTTATGGCCAGGGAGGTCAAGAGACCCAGTACTTC. Translating gives CASSYGQGGQETQYF.

The V and J genes are TRBV4-1 and TRBJ1-3; a possible D gene is TRBD1 (6 bases). CDR1 and CDR2 (germline): MGHRA, YSYEKL. The V end lost 8 bases, the J end lost 2 bases, and 16 bases lay between the germline ends. The CDR3 runs to 15 residues. The CDR3 DNA sequence: TGCGCCAGCGGTTCCACAGGGCTAACTGGAAACACCATATATTTT. Amino acids: CASGSTGLTGNTIYF.